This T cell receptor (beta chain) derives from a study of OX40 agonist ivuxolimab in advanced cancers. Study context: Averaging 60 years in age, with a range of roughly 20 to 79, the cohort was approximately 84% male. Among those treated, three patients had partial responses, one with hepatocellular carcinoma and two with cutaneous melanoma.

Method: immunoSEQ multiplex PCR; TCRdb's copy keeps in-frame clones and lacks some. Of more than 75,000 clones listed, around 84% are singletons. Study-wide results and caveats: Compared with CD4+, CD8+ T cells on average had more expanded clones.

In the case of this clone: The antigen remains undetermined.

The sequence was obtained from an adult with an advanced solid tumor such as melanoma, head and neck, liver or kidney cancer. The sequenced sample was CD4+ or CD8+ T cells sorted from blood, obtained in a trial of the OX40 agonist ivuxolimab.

This CDR3 reads CASTPGGSSNEKLFF. The CDR3 nucleotides read TGCGCCAGCACCCCAGGGGGGTCATCTAATGAAAAACTGTTTTTT. V is TRBV5-1 and J is TRBJ1-4; 7 positions agree with TRBD1. The CDR3 extends over 15 amino acids. CDR1 and CDR2 from the germline V gene are SGHRS and YFSETQ. Germline trimming cut 6 bases from V and 3 bases from J; bases unmatched to any gene: 8. Based on the CDR3 plus reference TRBV5-1 and TRBJ1-4, the full variable domain is KAGVTQTPRYLIKTRGQQVTLSCSPISGHRSVSWYQQTPGQGLQFLFEYFSETQRNKGNFPGRFSGRQFSNSRSEMNVSTLELGDSALYLCASTPGGSSNEKLFFGSGTQLSVL.